This is a list of T cell receptor beta chains from one sample in a study of Graves' ophthalmopathy and Graves' hyperthyroidism. TCRdb recomputed calls from the multiplex PCR reads with MiXCR, one row per CDR3 protein. The table includes over 450,000 distinct CDR3 sequences, 13% to 15% detected once. The sample was blood. The receptors stem from a woman in her twenties or thirties with Graves' ophthalmopathy. Both conserved end residues are part of each CDR3. A D gene is named only where the DNA matches it firmly. Where a row states a size, it is once, few, many or the class of an expanded clone; other rows omit it.

TRBV12-3/TRBV12-4,many,12,.,TRBJ1-2,CASSFDSYGYTF,TGTGCCAGCAGTTTCGACAGTTATGGCTACACCTTC
TRBV7-2,many,15,TRBD1,TRBJ1-2,CASREPGTGAYGYTF,TGTGCCAGCAGGGAGCCCGGGACAGGAGCGTATGGCTACACCTTC
TRBV11-2,many,17,TRBD1,TRBJ2-5,CASSKGQGIGFQETQYF,TGTGCCAGCAGCAAGGGACAGGGGATCGGGTTCCAAGAGACCCAGTACTTC
TRBV12-3/TRBV12-4,many,12,.,TRBJ2-5,CASSDPGETQYF,TGTGCCAGCAGCGACCCCGGGGAGACCCAGTACTTC
TRBV4-2,.,15,TRBD2,TRBJ2-5,CASSHATSGMETQYF,TGTGCCAGCAGCCACGCGACTAGCGGGATGGAGACCCAGTACTTC
TRBV6-1,many,14,.,TRBJ1-1,CASSERTGAGEAFF,TGTGCCAGCAGTGAAAGGACGGGGGCCGGGGAAGCTTTCTTT
TRBV30,many,15,TRBD2,TRBJ2-5,CAWSSGEGYQETQYF,TGTGCCTGGAGTTCGGGGGAGGGTTACCAAGAGACCCAGTACTTC
TRBV9,.,13,.,TRBJ2-5,CASSGTDQETQDF,TGTGCCAGCAGCGGGACAGATCAAGAGACCCAGGACTTC
TRBV27,many,12,.,TRBJ1-5,CASGLSGQPQHF,TGTGCCAGCGGACTTTCGGGACAGCCCCAGCATTTT
TRBV9,.,14,.,TRBJ2-2,CASSVAGVTGELLF,TGTGCCAGCAGCGTAGCCGGGGTCACCGGGGAGCTTCTTTTT
TRBV5-1,many,12,.,TRBJ1-2,CASRPAGYGYTF,TGCGCCAGCCGGCCAGCAGGCTATGGCTACACCTTC
TRBV12-3/TRBV12-4,many,14,.,TRBJ1-6,CASSKGAGNSPLHF,TGTGCCAGCAGTAAAGGGGCGGGTAATTCACCCCTCCACTTT
TRBV6-5,many,17,.,TRBJ2-2,CASVPTGTDGGVGELFF,TGTGCCAGCGTTCCAACCGGGACCGACGGTGGGGTCGGGGAGCTGTTTTTT
TRBV6-1,.,15,TRBD2,TRBJ2-5,CASKTSGGGGETQYF,TGTGCCAGCAAAACTAGCGGGGGCGGCGGGGAGACCCAGTACTTC
TRBV29-1,many,14,.,TRBJ2-7,CSVEIYTVTYEQYF,TGCAGCGTTGAAATCTATACAGTTACCTACGAGCAGTACTTC
TRBV5-1,.,16,TRBD1,TRBJ2-2,CASSPSGQANTGELFF,TGCGCCAGCAGCCCCTCCGGACAGGCGAACACCGGGGAGCTGTTTTTT
TRBV28,few,12,.,TRBJ2-5,CASPGRYQTQYF,TGTGCCAGCCCGGGGCGATATCAGACCCAGTACTTC
TRBV18,few,16,TRBD1,TRBJ2-7,CASSPPGTGGSEEQYF,TGTGCCAGCTCACCCCCGGGGACAGGGGGGAGTGAAGAGCAGTACTTC
TRBV4-1,few,16,.,TRBJ2-4,CASSHGGKGAKNIQYF,TGCGCCAGCAGCCATGGGGGGAAAGGGGCCAAAAACATTCAGTACTTC
TRBV6-1,few,12,.,TRBJ2-4,CAGSLGINIQYF,TGTGCCGGCAGTTTGGGGATAAACATTCAGTACTTC
TRBV12-3/TRBV12-4,.,14,.,TRBJ1-1,CASSLGGGRGEAFF,TGTGCCAGCAGTTTAGGAGGGGGACGGGGTGAAGCTTTCTTT
TRBV20-1,many,14,.,TRBJ1-6,CSANPGPIDSPLHF,TGCAGTGCTAATCCGGGGCCAATAGATTCACCCCTCCACTTT
TRBV6-1,many,15,.,TRBJ2-5,CASSENVGEGETQYF,TGTGCCAGCAGTGAAAATGTGGGCGAGGGCGAGACCCAGTACTTC